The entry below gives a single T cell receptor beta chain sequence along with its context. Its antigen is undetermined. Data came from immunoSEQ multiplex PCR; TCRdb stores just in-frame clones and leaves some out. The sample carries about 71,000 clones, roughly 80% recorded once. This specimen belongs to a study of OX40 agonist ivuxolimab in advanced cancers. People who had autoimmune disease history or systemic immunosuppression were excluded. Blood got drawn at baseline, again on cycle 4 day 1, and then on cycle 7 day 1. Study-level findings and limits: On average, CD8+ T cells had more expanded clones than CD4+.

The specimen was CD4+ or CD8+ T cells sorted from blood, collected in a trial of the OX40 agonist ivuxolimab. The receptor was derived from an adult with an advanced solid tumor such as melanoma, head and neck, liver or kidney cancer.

The CDR3 nucleotides read TGCGCCAGCAGACCCACAGGGGGCCTCGAGCAGTACTTC. The encoded protein is CASRPTGGLEQYF. The chain recombines TRBV5-1 with TRBJ2-7; the match to TRBD1 covers 9 bases. This CDR3 is 13 amino acids long. Germline CDR1 is SGHRS and CDR2 is YFSETQ. V trimming: 5 bases; J trimming: 6 bases; junction bases outside the gene matches: 6.